Listed below are T cell receptor beta chains from one sample, sequenced in a study of shared clonotypes between healthy human individuals. Sequencing was performed with immunoSEQ multiplex PCR; in TCRdb, only in-frame clones are kept and a portion is missing. This table holds about 330,000 clones, approximately 79% found once. Sequenced material: memory CD4+ T cells sorted from blood. Every receptor here comes from a man aged 30-40 years in good health. The CDR3 runs from the conserved cysteine through the conserved F or W. D genes are given only for firm matches. Clone size, where shown, is once, few, many, or a class for clones that have expanded.

many | TRBJ2-3 | TRBD2 | 16 | TRBV11-2 | TGTGCCAGCAGCTTAGTAGCGGGAGTCGGCACAGATACGCAGTATTTT | CASSLVAGVGTDTQYF
few | TRBJ2-2 | TRBD1 | 14 | TRBV2 | TGTGCCAGCAGTGCTAACAGGGGAGCCGGGGAGCTGTTTTTT | CASSANRGAGELFF
NA | TRBJ2-7 | NA | 16 | TRBV2 | TGTGCCAGCAGTGCGACTCGGTTCTCAAGCTCCTACGAGCAGTACTTC | CASSATRFSSSYEQYF
NA | TRBJ2-5 | TRBD2 | 16 | TRBV14 | TGTGCCAGCAGCCAAGTGAGAGCGGGATTGGCAGAGACCCAGTACTTC | CASSQVRAGLAETQYF
NA | TRBJ2-3 | NA | 15 | TRBV2 | TGTGCCAGCAGGGTGGGAGTCTTGCACACAGATACGCAGTATTTT | CASRVGVLHTDTQYF
NA | TRBJ1-2 | TRBD1 | 15 | TRBV6-9 | TGTGCCAGCAGTTCCCCCGACAGGGGCGCTCGTGGCTACACCTTC | CASSSPDRGARGYTF
NA | TRBJ1-5 | NA | 13 | TRBV10-3 | TGTGCCATCAGTCCCGCGGGGAATCAGCCCCAGCATTTT | CAISPAGNQPQHF
few | TRBJ1-3 | NA | 14 | TRBV6-5 | TGTGCCAGCAGTCTTTCCGGAGGAGGAAACACCATATATTTT | CASSLSGGGNTIYF
NA | TRBJ1-1 | TRBD1 | 15 | TRBV5-1 | TGCGCCAGCAGCTCCCAACAAAACAGGGGGGCTGAAGCTTTCTTT | CASSSQQNRGAEAFF
few | TRBJ1-5 | NA | 14 | TRBV2 | TGTGCCAGCAGTGTCGAGGGGACTAATCAGCCCCAGCATTTT | CASSVEGTNQPQHF
NA | TRBJ2-7 | TRBD2 | 13 | TRBV10-3 | TGTGCCATCAGTGGGCTAGCGGGGGTCGAGCAGTACTTC | CAISGLAGVEQYF
few | TRBJ2-2 | TRBD2 | 14 | TRBV10-1 | TGCGCCAGCAGTGAGAAGCGGGGCACCGGGGAGCTGTTTTTT | CASSEKRGTGELFF
few | TRBJ2-1 | NA | 15 | TRBV7-3 | TGTGCCAGCAGCTTAATGGGGTCATCCTACAATGAGCAGTTCTTC | CASSLMGSSYNEQFF
NA | TRBJ1-2 | TRBD1 | 13 | TRBV6-5 | TGTGCCAGCAGACAGGGGTCTTTCTATGGCTACACCTTC | CASRQGSFYGYTF
NA | TRBJ2-7 | NA | 13 | TRBV2 | TGTGCCAGCAGTGAGAACCCAGCCTACGAGCAGTACTTC | CASSENPAYEQYF
NA | TRBJ1-3 | NA | 14 | TRBV10-3 | TGTGCCATCAGTCGAGGGGGCTCTGGAAACACCATATATTTT | CAISRGGSGNTIYF
once | TRBJ1-5 | TRBD1 | 15 | TRBV6-1 | TGTGCCAGCAGCGAACCCGGGACAGGGAATCAGCCCCAGCATTTT | CASSEPGTGNQPQHF
NA | TRBJ1-2 | NA | 13 | TRBV27 | TGTGCCAGCAGTTTATCAAAGCACTATGGCTACACCTTC | CASSLSKHYGYTF
NA | TRBJ1-1 | TRBD1 | 18 | TRBV7-9 | TGTGCCAGCAGCTCACCCGGCCGGGACAGCTTCATGAACACTGAAGCTTTCTTT | CASSSPGRDSFMNTEAFF
many | TRBJ2-1 | NA | 15 | TRBV5-1 | TGCGCCAGCAGCACAACCGACAGCCCCTACAATGAGCAGTTCTTC | CASSTTDSPYNEQFF
NA | TRBJ2-1 | TRBD1 | 15 | TRBV5-4 | TGTGCCAGCAGCCCGACAGGGGACTCCTACAATGAGCAGTTCTTC | CASSPTGDSYNEQFF
NA | TRBJ2-1 | TRBD2 | 18 | TRBV11-2 | TGTGCCAGCAGCTTAGTGGCTTCCCGCGGGAGTTTCAGTAGTGAGCAGTTCTTC | CASSLVASRGSFSSEQFF
NA | TRBJ2-7 | NA | 15 | TRBV18 | TGTGCCAGCTCACCCTCGCCGGGACCGGAAACTGTGGGGTACTTC | CASSPSPGPETVGYF
few | TRBJ1-3 | NA | 13 | TRBV13 | TGTGCCAGCAGCTTAACCCCAAGAAACACCATATATTTT | CASSLTPRNTIYF
NA | TRBJ2-1 | TRBD2 | 16 | TRBV6-1 | TGTGCCAGCAGTGGGACTAGCGGAAGCTCCTACAATGAGCAGTTCTTC | CASSGTSGSSYNEQFF
few | TRBJ1-1 | NA | 13 | TRBV30 | TGTGCCTGGAAAACAGGTCCGAACACTGAAGCTTTCTTT | CAWKTGPNTEAFF
NA | TRBJ2-7 | NA | 15 | TRBV27 | TGTGCCAGCAGTTTATCCTCGGCAGGGAGCTACGAGCAGTACTTC | CASSLSSAGSYEQYF
NA | TRBJ1-3 | NA | 16 | TRBV14 | TGTGCCAGCAGCCAAGATCCTGGGCAACAAAGAAACACCATATATTTT | CASSQDPGQQRNTIYF
NA | TRBJ2-2 | NA | 15 | TRBV15 | TGTGCCACCAGCAGAGAGAGAAAAGGCACCGGGGAGCTGTTTTTT | CATSRERKGTGELFF
NA | TRBJ2-7 | TRBD2 | 14 | TRBV6-5 | TGTGCCAGCAGTCTTAGCGGGGGCACCTACGAGCAGTACTTC | CASSLSGGTYEQYF
once | TRBJ1-5 | NA | 12 | TRBV30 | TGTGCCTGGAGTACGGGGCGGTCCCCCCAGCATTTT | CAWSTGRSPQHF
NA | TRBJ2-3 | TRBD2 | 14 | TRBV29-1 | TGCTCTAGCGGGAGGGGGACTAGCACAGATACGCAGTATTTT | CSSGRGTSTDTQYF
NA | TRBJ2-5 | TRBD1 | 14 | TRBV10-1 | TGCGCCAGCAGTCCCGGGACAGGGAGAGAGACCCAGTACTTC | CASSPGTGRETQYF
NA | TRBJ2-7 | TRBD1 | 15 | TRBV7-7 | TGTGCCAGCAGCTTAACCGGGACAGAGGGCATCGAGCAGTACTTC | CASSLTGTEGIEQYF
NA | TRBJ2-7 | NA | 14 | TRBV11-3 | TGTGCCAGCAGCACCGGGAAGAGGCCCTACGAGCAGTACTTC | CASSTGKRPYEQYF
NA | TRBJ2-7 | TRBD2 | 14 | TRBV11-3 | TGTGCCAGCAGCTTAGGAAATAGCGGGAGCGAGCAGTACTTC | CASSLGNSGSEQYF
NA | TRBJ2-7 | TRBD1 | 18 | TRBV2 | TGTGCCAGCTTAATAGGACAGGGGATGAACCCCAGCTCCTACGAGCAGTACTTC | CASLIGQGMNPSSYEQYF
NA | TRBJ2-7 | NA | 15 | TRBV4-3 | TGCGCCAGCAGCCAAGATGGGTCAGGGGTCTACGAGCAGTACTTC | CASSQDGSGVYEQYF
NA | TRBJ2-1 | TRBD1 | 16 | TRBV28 | TGTGCCAGCAGTCCAGGACAGGGCAACTCCTACAATGAGCAGTTCTTC | CASSPGQGNSYNEQFF
few | TRBJ2-7 | NA | 15 | TRBV5-6 | TGTGCCAGCAGTAGAGGCACCAGGGTCTCCTACGAGCAGTACTTC | CASSRGTRVSYEQYF
NA | TRBJ1-1 | NA | 12 | TRBV19 | TGTGCCAGTCAACACTGGAACACTGAAGCTTTCTTT | CASQHWNTEAFF
NA | TRBJ1-5 | NA | 14 | TRBV5-4 | TGTGCCAGCAGCTTGGGAGGAAACAATCAGCCCCAGCATTTT | CASSLGGNNQPQHF
NA | TRBJ1-5 | NA | 13 | TRBV5-1 | TGCGCCAGCAGCTTGGATGCCGGGGGGCCCCAGCATTTT | CASSLDAGGPQHF
once | TRBJ2-2 | NA | 17 | TRBV18 | TGTGCCAGCTCACCCCTGGACTTATTCGCGAACACCGGGGAGCTGTTTTTT | CASSPLDLFANTGELFF